This entry lists 24 T cell receptor beta chains sequenced from one sample in a study of yellow fever vaccine responses in identical twins. TCRdb passed the RT-PCR reads through MiXCR, listing each CDR3 protein once. The table records fewer than 6,000 distinct CDR3 sequences, roughly 85% of them present only once. The sequences come from T cells from blood (PBMCs), unsorted or a sorted subset (not recorded which), collected before or after yellow fever vaccination (not recorded which). These TCRs come from a woman aged 18-35 years who received the yellow fever vaccine.

The chain has TRBV12-3 or TRBV12-4 and TRBJ2-2; 12 bases are a match to TRBD2. This CDR3 has 16 amino acids. V lost 4 bases and J lost 6; bases outside the gene matches: 6. CDR3 DNA sequence: TGTGCCAGCAGTTCGAGACTAGCGGGAGTAGCCGGGGAGCTGTTTTTT. This gives the protein CASSSRLAGVAGELFF.

This chain uses TRBV25-1 with TRBJ1-1; possibly TRBD1 for D (6 bases). Germline assignment: CDR1 MGHDK and CDR2 SYGVNS. V lost 6 bases, J lost 3 bases, and 17 bases lay in between. The CDR3 consists of 15 residues. The DNA of the CDR3 is TGTGCCAGCAGCCCCCCAACAGGGTTATACACTGAAGCTTTCTTT. Translating gives CASSPPTGLYTEAFF.

The J gene is TRBJ2-3, the V gene TRBV13; 12 bases are shared with TRBD2. The V gene's germline CDR1 is PRHDT and CDR2 FYEKMQ (reference sequence). This CDR3 has 16 amino acids. Germline trimming cut 5 bases from V and 5 bases from J; bases unmatched to any gene: 8. The DNA for the CDR3 is TGTGCCAGCAGCGCCTGGACTAGCGGGGATCAAGATACGCAGTATTTT. This translates into CASSAWTSGDQDTQYF.

The chain combines TRBV29-1 with TRBJ2-3, with 7 bases identical to TRBD1. Per the germline V gene, CDR1 is SQVTM and CDR2 is ANQGSEA. CDR3 length: 13 residues. After removal of 6 bases from V and 2 bases from J, the junction contained 5 bases not matched to a gene. CDR3 sequence: CSVTGMSTDTQYF. The CDR3 DNA is TGCAGCGTGACAGGGATGTCCACAGATACGCAGTATTTT.

The genes are TRBV27 and TRBJ1-2, with D unclear. Germline values: CDR1 MNHEY, CDR2 SMNVEV (reference sequence). The V gene lost 8 bases and the J gene lost 4 bases, with 11 bases spanning the gap. The CDR3 length is 12 residues. The CDR3 is CASWEAGYGYTF. The CDR3 nucleotides read TGTGCCAGCTGGGAGGCCGGCTATGGCTACACCTTC.

This clonotype is a singleton in its sample. The chain couples TRBV23-1 to TRBJ2-3; no firm D call. TRBV23-1 is marked as an open reading frame, function uncertain. This CDR3 comprises 12 residues. Trimming shortened V by 9 bases and J by 5 bases, and 12 bases separated the two germline ends. CDR3 loop: CASGAREDTQYF. DNA of the CDR3: TGCGCCAGTGGAGCCAGAGAAGATACGCAGTATTTT.

This rearrangement joins TRBV11-2 to TRBJ2-1; no reliable D call. Trimming took 1 base from V and 4 from J, leaving 8 bases between them. The CDR3 sequence is 14 residues long. Germline loops: CDR1 SGHAT, CDR2 FQNNGV. The CDR3: CASSLGVGYNEQFF. Written as DNA, the CDR3 is TGTGCCAGCAGCTTAGGAGTGGGATACAATGAGCAGTTCTTC. Full variable domain (outside the CDR3, taken from reference TRBV11-2 and TRBJ2-1): EAGVAQSPRYKIIEKRQSVAFWCNPISGHATLYWYQQILGQGPKLLIQFQNNGVVDDSQLPKDRFSAERLKGVDSTLKIQPAKLEDSAVYLCASSLGVGYNEQFFGPGTRLTVL.

This chain joins TRBV20-1 and TRBJ1-6; 10 bases match TRBD1. CDR1 is DFQATT, CDR2 SNEGSKA, per germline (reference sequence). This CDR3 is built from 15 residues. V gave up 1 base and J gave up 10 bases; unmatched junction bases: 7. CDR3 nucleotides: TGCAGTGCTAGAGGGGGACAGGGGCGATGGTCACCCCTCCACTTT. This gives the protein CSARGGQGRWSPLHF.

This chain uses TRBV6-1 with TRBJ2-1, with no clear D. Germline values: CDR1 MNHNS, CDR2 SASEGT. Trimming took 5 bases from V and 3 from J, leaving 5 bases between them. The CDR3 contains 12 residues. The CDR3 DNA reads TGTGCCAGCAGTACCAACTACAATGAGCAGTTCTTC. Translation: CASSTNYNEQFF.

The V call is TRBV6-4, the J call TRBJ2-5, with D possibly matching TRBD2 (6 bases). Germline V gene sequence: CDR1 MRHNA, CDR2 SNTAGT. Deletions cut 1 base from V and 2 bases from J, with 11 bases between. The CDR3 spans 15 residues. The CDR3 sequence is CASSDWEDFQETQYF. For the CDR3, the DNA is TGTGCCAGCAGTGACTGGGAGGATTTTCAAGAGACCCAGTACTTC.

The rearrangement joins TRBV7-3 to TRBJ1-6, with D possibly matching TRBD1 (6 bases). The germline CDR1 and CDR2 sequences are SGHTA and FQGTGA. This CDR3 spans 14 amino acids. Trimming took off 2 bases at V and 11 bases at J, with 13 bases between the two ends. CDR3 DNA: TGTGCCAGCAGCTTATTGGGGGCTGCGACACCCCTCCACTTT. Its protein product is CASSLLGAATPLHF.

This clonotype occurred once. The CDR3 DNA reads as TGTGCCAGTACCAAAGGCGGGGTAGGGTTGAACACTGAAGCTTTCTTT. This encodes CASTKGGVGLNTEAFF. The V gene is TRBV19, the J gene TRBJ1-1; D uncertain. V was pared by 7 bases and J by 0 bases, with 18 bases between. The germline V gene encodes CDR1 LNHDA and CDR2 SQIVND (reference sequence). This CDR3 spans 16 amino acids.

The V and J genes are TRBV6-1 and TRBJ2-1; possibly TRBD1 for D (5 bases). Germline V CDR1 and CDR2: MNHNS, SASEGT. V gave up 7 bases and J gave up 8 bases, with 18 bases separating them. The CDR3 covers 14 residues. CDR3 sequence: CASKLPGNGHEQFF. The CDR3 nucleotides read TGTGCCAGCAAACTGCCAGGGAATGGGCATGAGCAGTTCTTC.

The chain combines TRBV5-1 with TRBJ2-5, with 9 nucleotides matching TRBD2. CDR1 SGHRS and CDR2 YFSETQ come from the germline V gene. The CDR3 consists of 14 residues. V was clipped by 4 bases and J by 5 bases; unmatched bases: 6. This chain's CDR3 is CASSPGTSQETQYF. CDR3 sequence (DNA): TGCGCCAGCAGCCCCGGGACTAGCCAGGAGACCCAGTACTTC.

The chain has TRBV7-2 and TRBJ2-7; no clear D gene. V shed 5 bases and J shed 2 bases, with 7 bases lying between them. The germline V gene encodes CDR1 SGHTA and CDR2 FQGNSA. The CDR3 extends over 12 amino acids. The DNA for the CDR3 is TGTGCCAGCAGCCACACGCCCTACGAGCAGTACTTC. Translation gives CASSHTPYEQYF.

The chain couples TRBV9 to TRBJ1-5, with unresolved D. The V and J ends lost 2 bases and 4 bases respectively, with 4 bases between them. Germline values: CDR1 SGDLS, CDR2 YYNGEE. The CDR3 totals 12 residues. CDR3 nucleotide sequence: TGTGCCAGCAGCGTTGGAAATCAGCCCCAGCATTTT. Protein sequence: CASSVGNQPQHF.

This chain uses TRBV5-1 with TRBJ2-7; 14 bases agree with TRBD2. J gave up 3 bases and V 4 bases, and 9 bases lay outside the gene matches. Germline V gene data show CDR1 as SGHRS and CDR2 as YFSETQ. The CDR3 consists of 17 residues. The CDR3 coding sequence is TGCGCCAGCAGCCTAACGGGACTAGCGGGAGCTTTCTACGAGCAGTACTTC. Its translation is CASSLTGLAGAFYEQYF.

This sequence joins TRBV20-1 and TRBJ2-1, with 11 bases lining up with TRBD2. The CDR3 spans 16 residues. Germline V gene data show CDR1 as DFQATT and CDR2 as SNEGSKA (reference sequence). Unmatched junction bases numbered 9, after V lost 3 bases and J lost 5 bases. The CDR3 spells CSASPRASGGNNEQFF. CDR3 nucleotide sequence: TGCAGTGCTAGCCCCAGGGCTAGCGGGGGGAACAATGAGCAGTTCTTC.

J is TRBJ2-7 and V is TRBV29-1; D not resolved. Germline CDR1 is SQVTM and CDR2 is ANQGSEA. The CDR3 has 12 amino acids. Trimming stripped 4 bases from V and 2 bases from J, with 9 bases between. CDR3 protein: CSVGDQPYEQYF. The DNA for the CDR3 is TGCAGCGTTGGCGACCAACCCTACGAGCAGTACTTC.

This chain uses TRBV29-1 with TRBJ2-3; D uncertain. This CDR3 region has 11 residues. The germline CDR1 and CDR2 sequences are SQVTM and ANQGSEA. V was clipped by 6 bases and J by 0 bases, with 4 bases between them. The CDR3 sequence: CSVDSTDTQYF. The CDR3 coding sequence is TGCAGCGTCGACAGCACAGATACGCAGTATTTT.

The rearrangement joins TRBV23-1 to TRBJ1-5, with D tentatively TRBD1 (6 bases). Being an ORF, TRBV23-1 has a function that is uncertain. The CDR3 runs to 10 residues. V gave up 10 bases and J gave up 12 bases, with 13 bases separating them. In DNA form, the CDR3 reads TGCGCCAACAGCAGGGGTATCCAGCATTTT. Amino acid sequence: CANSRGIQHF.

The table lists this clonotype with a few counts. The chain uses TRBV18 and TRBJ1-2; TRBD1 aligns across 7 bases. J was trimmed by 6 bases and V by 1 base; bases with no gene match: 8. CDR3 length: 15 residues. The germline V gene encodes CDR1 KGHSH and CDR2 LQKENI. CDR3 DNA: TGTGCCAGCTCACCACAGGGGGCAATCTTACATGGCTACACCTTC. Translation: CASSPQGAILHGYTF. The full variable domain, rest sourced from reference TRBV18 and TRBJ1-2, is NAGVMQNPRHLVRRRGQEARLRCSPMKGHSHVYWYRQLPEEGLKFMVYLQKENIIDESGMPKERFSAEFPKEGPSILRIQQVVRGDSAAYFCASSPQGAILHGYTFGSGTRLTVV.

CDR3 residues: CASSLASVGQYF. The DNA for the CDR3 is TGTGCCAGCAGCTTAGCCAGCGTGGGGCAGTATTTT. The chain carries TRBV11-1 and TRBJ2-3, with D uncertain. Per the germline V gene, CDR1 is SGHAT and CDR2 is FQDESV (reference sequence). The CDR3 contains 12 residues. Trimming left V 0 bases short and J 11 bases short, with 9 bases between.

This clonotype was observed a few times. The rearrangement joins TRBV10-1 to TRBJ2-7; 12 bases line up with TRBD2. CDR1 and CDR2 from the germline V gene are WNHNN and SYGVQD (reference sequence). V was clipped by 10 bases and J by 3 bases; unmatched bases: 10. The CDR3 has 15 amino acids. This CDR3 reads CANPVRLAGDYEQYF. The DNA of the CDR3 is TGCGCCAACCCAGTTAGACTAGCGGGGGACTACGAGCAGTACTTC.